What follows are 13 T cell receptor beta chains derived from one specimen sequenced in a study of early T cells in non-severe SARS-CoV-2 infection. TCRdb reprocessed the 5' RACE reads via MiXCR and lists one record per CDR3 protein. In the table there are 60,000 or so distinct CDR3 sequences, around 12% of which are singletons. Sequencing used whole blood. These receptors were taken from an adult who was a healthcare worker with PCR-confirmed SARS-CoV-2 infection or an uninfected control (not recorded which).

The chain carries TRBV7-2 and TRBJ2-1; D is uncertain. The CDR3 length is 14 residues. Germline CDR1 reads SGHTA; CDR2 reads FQGNSA. Trimming shortened V by 4 bases and J by 10 bases, and 17 bases separated the two germline ends. The CDR3 protein is CASSYEWNAREQFF. CDR3 sequence (DNA): TGTGCCAGCAGCTATGAGTGGAATGCGAGAGAGCAGTTCTTC.

This clonotype has a count of ten or more. V gene TRBV27 combines with J gene TRBJ1-2; 7 nucleotides line up with TRBD1. V lost 5 bases, J lost 8 bases, and 8 bases stayed unmatched. The CDR3 has 13 residues. CDR1 MNHEY and CDR2 SMNVEV come from the germline V gene (reference sequence). The CDR3 DNA reads as TGTGCCAGCAGTCTCCAGGGGGGAGGCGGCTACACCTTC. Translated: CASSLQGGGGYTF.

In the case of this clonotype: This may be a read error: a much more frequent sequence differs by one nucleotide. CDR3 in amino acids: CASRILVAENTGELFF. DNA for the CDR3: TGTGCCAGTAGAATCCTGGTAGCGGAGAACACCGGGGAGCTGTTTTTT. The chain joins TRBV19 to TRBJ2-2, with D tentatively TRBD2 (6 bases). Per germline, CDR1 LNHDA and CDR2 SQIVND (reference sequence). Trimming stripped 6 bases from V and 1 base from J, with 15 bases between. This CDR3 has 16 residues.

Ten or more counts support this clonotype. V gene TRBV5-6 combines with J gene TRBJ2-7; a possible D gene is TRBD2 (6 bases). Germline V gives CDR1 SGHDT, CDR2 YYEEEE. CDR3 size: 15 residues. Trimming cost V 5 bases and J 0 bases, with 15 bases left between them. In nucleotides, the CDR3 is TGTGCCAGCAGTTTGTTAGCGGTGAGCTCCTACGAGCAGTACTTC. This translates into CASSLLAVSSYEQYF.

This clonotype has only a few counts. The chain recombines TRBV27 with TRBJ1-2, with 8 bases identical to TRBD1. CDR1 is MNHEY and CDR2 is SMNVEV in the germline V gene (reference sequence). J was trimmed by 4 bases and V by 6 bases; bases with no gene match: 7. The length of the CDR3 is 14 residues. For the CDR3, the DNA is TGTGCCAGCAGCTCCGGACAGGGTGCCTATGGCTACACCTTC. Its protein product is CASSSGQGAYGYTF.

This clonotype was detected ten times or more. The V gene is TRBV18, the J gene TRBJ1-3, with D unresolved. The ends were cut back, 3 bases at V and 0 bases at J, with 6 bases in the middle. The germline V gene has CDR1 KGHSH and CDR2 LQKENI. The CDR3 spans 14 residues. This CDR3 is CASSPANSGNTIYF. The DNA for the CDR3 is TGTGCCAGCTCACCGGCGAACTCTGGAAACACCATATATTTT.

This clonotype has just a few counts. V and J are TRBV27 and TRBJ1-2; D unclear. Germline lookup yields CDR1 MNHEY and CDR2 SMNVEV (reference sequence). This CDR3 is 13 amino acids long. V was cut by 4 bases and J by 5 bases, with 11 bases left in between. Here the CDR3 reads CASSSYSQYGYTF. CDR3 DNA: TGTGCCAGCAGTTCTTACAGCCAGTATGGCTACACCTTC.

Ten or more counts support this clonotype. The rearrangement links TRBV18 to TRBJ1-1; perhaps TRBD1 as D (5 bases). Germline values: CDR1 KGHSH, CDR2 LQKENI. The CDR3 spans 16 residues. V lost 5 bases, J lost 7 bases, and 23 bases lay in between. In DNA form, the CDR3 reads TGTGCCAGCTCAACCAACCCCGCCAGGGCGGGAGGTGAAGCTTTCTTT. This sequence encodes CASSTNPARAGGEAFF.

The rearrangement uses TRBV3-1 and TRBJ1-2; D is uncertain. Trimming cost V 4 bases and J 10 bases, with 19 bases left between them. This CDR3 is 14 amino acids long. Germline assignment: CDR1 LGHDT and CDR2 YNNKEL (reference sequence). CDR3 in amino acids: CASSRDSSGNDYTF. Written as DNA, the CDR3 is TGTGCCAGCAGCCGAGACTCCTCCGGAAACGACTACACCTTC. Based on the CDR3 plus reference TRBV3-1 and TRBJ1-2, the full variable domain is DTAVSQTPKYLVTQMGNDKSIKCEQNLGHDTMYWYKQDSKKFLKIMFSYNNKELIINETVPNRFSPKSPDKAHLNLHINSLELGDSAVYFCASSRDSSGNDYTFGSGTRLTVV.

This clonotype was counted many times. The V gene is TRBV20-1, the J gene TRBJ2-1; TRBD2 matches at 11 bases. Germline CDR1 reads DFQATT; CDR2 reads SNEGSKA (reference sequence). The CDR3 contains 19 residues. The V gene end was trimmed by 1 base and the J gene end by 0 bases; junction bases not matched to a gene: 11. CDR3 residues: CSARGGLAGGQSSYNEQFF. CDR3 nucleotides: TGCAGTGCTAGAGGGGGCCTAGCGGGAGGACAGAGCTCCTACAATGAGCAGTTCTTC.

In this sample, this clonotype turned up many times. The chain joins TRBV29-1 to TRBJ2-1; D gene ambiguous. CDR1 is SQVTM and CDR2 is ANQGSEA in the germline V gene. Deletions cut 0 bases from V and 13 bases from J, with 16 bases between. This CDR3 is built from 13 residues. The CDR3 DNA sequence: TGCAGCGTTGAAGATCCTAGGCCGGGTCCTCAGTTCTTC. This sequence encodes CSVEDPRPGPQFF.

In this sample, this clonotype turned up many times. V is TRBV6-2 or TRBV6-3 and J is TRBJ2-7, with TRBD2 identical over 7 bases. The CDR3 length is 16 residues. Per germline, CDR1 MNHEY and CDR2 SVGEGT. V lost 2 bases and J lost 0; bases outside the gene matches: 7. This CDR3 is CASSYEASGSSYEQYF. For the CDR3, the DNA is TGTGCCAGCAGTTACGAAGCTAGCGGCAGCTCCTACGAGCAGTACTTC.

This sequence joins TRBV30 and TRBJ1-2, with D perhaps matching TRBD1 (6 bases). V lost 4 bases and J 0 bases, leaving 9 bases between the germline ends. The CDR3 extends over 13 amino acids. Germline V CDR1 and CDR2: GTSNPN, SVGIG (reference sequence). The CDR3 nucleotides read TGTGCCTGGAACAGGGATTCTAACTATGGCTACACCTTC. This sequence encodes CAWNRDSNYGYTF.